A single sample is the source of the 7 T cell receptor beta chains below, sequenced in a study of CD8+ T cells in alopecia areata. RNA extraction and reverse transcription yielded cDNA as sequencing template. Only in-frame clones appear in the TCRdb table, and some are missing; sequencing was by immunoSEQ multiplex PCR. Here the sample spans about 150,000 clones, roughly 48% being singletons. Sequences were obtained from CD4+ T cells sorted from blood. Receptors were obtained from a human donor with alopecia areata.

The chain carries TRBV4-2 and TRBJ2-7; 11 bases fit TRBD2. Germline CDR1 reads LGHNA; CDR2 reads YNFKEQ. This CDR3 is 13 amino acids long. V shed 6 bases and J 5 bases; nucleotides not matched to a gene: 3. The CDR3 is CASSPGLADEQYF. The DNA for the CDR3 is TGTGCCAGCAGTCCGGGACTAGCGGACGAGCAGTACTTC.

V gene TRBV5-1 combines with J gene TRBJ1-4; TRBD1 matches at 10 bases. The V gene end was trimmed by 4 bases and the J gene end by 5 bases; junction bases not matched to a gene: 8. CDR1 is SGHRS and CDR2 is YFSETQ in the germline V gene. The CDR3 runs to 16 residues. CDR3 nucleotide sequence: TGCGCCAGCAGCCCACGGCCGGGACAGGGGAATGAAAAACTGTTTTTT. This codes for CASSPRPGQGNEKLFF.

The chain combines TRBV15 with TRBJ1-5; D is unresolved. Trimming took 3 bases from V and 11 from J, leaving 14 bases between them. The CDR3 runs to 13 residues. Germline V gene lookup returns CDR1 LNHNV and CDR2 YYDKDF (reference sequence). The chain's CDR3 is CATSSSIVGTQHF. In nucleotides, the CDR3 is TGTGCCACCAGCAGCTCCATCGTGGGGACCCAGCATTTT.

The V call is TRBV11-3, the J call TRBJ1-1; D is uncertain. The germline V and J ends were trimmed by 0 bases and 1 base, with 3 bases remaining between them. Germline CDR1 and CDR2: SGHNT and YENEEA. The CDR3 consists of 13 residues. The DNA for the CDR3 is TGTGCCAGCAGCTTAGACGGGAACACTGAAGCTTTCTTT. As protein: CASSLDGNTEAFF.

This chain links TRBV28 with TRBJ1-5; D call uncertain. V lost 1 base and J 4 bases, leaving 5 bases between the germline ends. The CDR3 is 13 residues long. The germline V gene encodes CDR1 MDHEN and CDR2 SYDVKM. The CDR3 protein is CASSLYQNQPQHF. For the CDR3, the DNA is TGTGCCAGCAGTTTATACCAAAATCAGCCCCAGCATTTT.

Only a few counts were recorded for this clone. The chain joins TRBV18 to TRBJ2-3; D gene unclear. Per the germline V gene, CDR1 is KGHSH and CDR2 is LQKENI. CDR3 size: 16 residues. Trimming removed 0 bases from V and 4 bases from J, with 14 bases in between. CDR3 sequence reads: CASSPPATTFPDTQYF. The CDR3 coding sequence is TGTGCCAGCTCACCACCGGCGACAACTTTCCCAGATACGCAGTATTTT.

The J gene is TRBJ2-2, the V gene TRBV30, with D possibly being TRBD1 (6 bases). The germline CDR1 and CDR2 sequences are GTSNPN and SVGIG (reference sequence). CDR3 length: 15 residues. V lost 8 bases, J lost 5 bases, and 21 bases lay in between. CDR3 protein: CARTTPGHRTGELFF. In nucleotides, the CDR3 is TGTGCCCGGACCACACCGGGACATCGTACCGGGGAGCTGTTTTTT.